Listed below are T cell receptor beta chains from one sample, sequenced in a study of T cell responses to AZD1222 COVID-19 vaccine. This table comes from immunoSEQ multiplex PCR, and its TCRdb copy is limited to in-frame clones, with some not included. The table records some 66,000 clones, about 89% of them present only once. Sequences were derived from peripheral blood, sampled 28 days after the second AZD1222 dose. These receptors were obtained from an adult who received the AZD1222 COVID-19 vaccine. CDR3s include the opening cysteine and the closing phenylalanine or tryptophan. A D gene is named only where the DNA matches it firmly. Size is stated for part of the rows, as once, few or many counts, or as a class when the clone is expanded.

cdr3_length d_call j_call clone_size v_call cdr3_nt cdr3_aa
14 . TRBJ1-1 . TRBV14 TGTGCCAGCACCCCTCTGGGGATGAACACTGAAGCTTTCTTT CASTPLGMNTEAFF
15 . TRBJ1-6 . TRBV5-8 TGTGCCAGCAGCCCGCCGCGGGGGCGGAATTCACCCCTCCACTTT CASSPPRGRNSPLHF
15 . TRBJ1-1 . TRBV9 TGTGCCAGCAGCGTAGGGACCATCATGAACACTGAAGCTTTCTTT CASSVGTIMNTEAFF
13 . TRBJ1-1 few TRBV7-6 TGTGCCAGCAGCGCGGACCTGAACACTGAAGCTTTCTTT CASSADLNTEAFF
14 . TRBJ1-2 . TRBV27 TGTGCCAGCAGCCGGACGAATGCTAACTATGGCTACACCTTC CASSRTNANYGYTF
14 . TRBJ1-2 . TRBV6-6 TGTGCCAGCACTAACCGGGGAGGGCTCTATGGCTACACCTTC CASTNRGGLYGYTF
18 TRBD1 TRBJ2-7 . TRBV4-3 TGCGCCAGCAGCCAAGAGACGACAGGGGCTAGCAGCTCCTACGAGCAGTACTTC CASSQETTGASSSYEQYF
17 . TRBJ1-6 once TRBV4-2 TGTGCCAGCAGCCAAGATCTGGGATCGGACGAATCTTCACCCCTCCACTTT CASSQDLGSDESSPLHF
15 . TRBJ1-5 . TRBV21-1 TGTGCCAGCAGCATCCCCACAGGAAAAAATCAGCCCCAGCATTTT CASSIPTGKNQPQHF
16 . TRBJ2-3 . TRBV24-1 TGTGCCACCAGTGACCCGGGACGGGACTCGAGAGATACGCAGTATTTT CATSDPGRDSRDTQYF
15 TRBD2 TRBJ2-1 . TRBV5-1 TGCGCCAGCAGCCTAGGACTAGCGCTGGACAATGAGCAGTTCTTC CASSLGLALDNEQFF
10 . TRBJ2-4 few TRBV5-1 TGCGCCAGCAGCTTCAACATTCAGTACTTC CASSFNIQYF
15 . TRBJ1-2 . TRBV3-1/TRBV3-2 TGTGCCAGCAGCCAAGGACAAGGCAGGGCCTATGGCTACACCTTC CASSQGQGRAYGYTF
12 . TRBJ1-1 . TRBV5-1 TGCGCCAGCAGCCGGGACGACACTGAAGCTTTCTTT CASSRDDTEAFF
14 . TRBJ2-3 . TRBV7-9 TGTGCCAGCAGCTTGGCTCAGGGGACAGATACGCAGTATTTT CASSLAQGTDTQYF
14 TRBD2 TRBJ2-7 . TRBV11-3 TGTGCCAGCAGCTTAGGGGAGGGCCTCTACGAGCAGTACTTC CASSLGEGLYEQYF
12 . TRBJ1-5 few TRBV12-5 TGTGCTAGTCAACTTAGCAATCAGCCCCAGCATTTT CASQLSNQPQHF
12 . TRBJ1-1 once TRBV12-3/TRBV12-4 TGTGCCAGCAGTTTAGCCAACACTGAAGCTTTCTTT CASSLANTEAFF
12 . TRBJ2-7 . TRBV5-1 TGCGCCAGCAGCTTGGGGCAGTCCGAGCAGTACTTC CASSLGQSEQYF
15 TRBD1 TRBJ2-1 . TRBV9 TGTGCCAGCAGCGTACAGGGGGACTCCTACAATGAGCAGTTCTTC CASSVQGDSYNEQFF
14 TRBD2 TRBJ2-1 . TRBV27 TGTGCCAGTTGGCGGGAGGGTTGGGACAATGAGCAGTTCTTC CASWREGWDNEQFF
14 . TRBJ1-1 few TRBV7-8 TGTGCCAGCAGCTTAACAACACAGGGATCAGAAGCTTTCTTT CASSLTTQGSEAFF
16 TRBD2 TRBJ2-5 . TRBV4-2 TGTGCCAGCAGCCAAGTACTAGCGGGAGCTCGTGAGACCCAGTACTTC CASSQVLAGARETQYF
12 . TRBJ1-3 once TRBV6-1 TGTGCCAGCAGTGAAGGGGAAGGCACCATATATTTT CASSEGEGTIYF
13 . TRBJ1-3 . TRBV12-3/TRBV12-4 TGTGCCAGCAGATGGGGACAACCAAACACCATATATTTT CASRWGQPNTIYF
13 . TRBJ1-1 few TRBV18 TGTGCCAGCTCGACTCTGGGGTCCGCTGAAGCTTTCTTT CASSTLGSAEAFF
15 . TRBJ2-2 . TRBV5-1 TGCGCCAGCAGCATTCCGGAGTCTTACACCGGGGAGCTGTTTTTT CASSIPESYTGELFF
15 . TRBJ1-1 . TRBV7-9 TGTGCCAGCAGCTTAGCCGGGGGGGCGCGTACTGAAGCTTTCTTT CASSLAGGARTEAFF
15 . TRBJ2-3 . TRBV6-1 TGTGCCAGCAGTGAACGGAGCAAGGGCTCAGATACGCAGTATTTT CASSERSKGSDTQYF
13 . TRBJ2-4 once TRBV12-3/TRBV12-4 TGTGCCAGCAGTGCAGACGCCAAAAACATTCAGTACTTC CASSADAKNIQYF
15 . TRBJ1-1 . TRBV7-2 TGTGCCAGCAGCATCCACGCCGGTGGGGACACTGAAGCTTTCTTT CASSIHAGGDTEAFF
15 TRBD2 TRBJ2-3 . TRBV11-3 TGTGCCAGCAGCGCCCGATCCCGGGAGGCAGATACGCAGTATTTT CASSARSREADTQYF
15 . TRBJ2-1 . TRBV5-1 TGCGCCAGCAAATCCCGCCCCGACTCTTACAATGAGCAGTTCTTC CASKSRPDSYNEQFF
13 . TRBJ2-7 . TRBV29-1 TGCAGCGCAAGACCCCAGGGTCTCTACGAGCAGTACTTC CSARPQGLYEQYF
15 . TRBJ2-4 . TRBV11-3 TGTGCCAGCAGCTTAGATCTGGGCAGAAGGGACATTCAGTACTTC CASSLDLGRRDIQYF
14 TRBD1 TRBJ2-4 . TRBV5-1 TGCGCCAGCAGCTTGGGACAGGGGTGGAACATTCAGTACTTC CASSLGQGWNIQYF
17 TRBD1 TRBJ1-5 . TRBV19 TGTGCCAGTAGTAACCGGGACAGGGAATATAGCAATCAGCCCCAGCATTTT CASSNRDREYSNQPQHF